This TCR beta chain is from a study of T cells in Graves' hyperthyroidism and ophthalmopathy. The investigators amplified TCR beta CDR3 regions from RNA transcripts. HTBI primers were the set used in a first-round RT-PCR of the TCR CDR3. TCRdb re-called the multiplex PCR reads with MiXCR, one entry per CDR3 protein. In the table there are 540,000 or so distinct CDR3 sequences, 15% to 19% of which are singletons. In germline, CDR1 is LNHDA, CDR2 SQIVND (reference sequence). V shed 6 bases and J shed 0 bases, with 12 bases lying between them. CDR3 length equals 15 residues. Hyperthyroidism in the patients, aged 18 to 65, was newly diagnosed and under 2 months in duration. Lactation, pregnancy, other autoimmune disease or uncontrolled infection led to exclusion of patients.

V gene TRBV19 combines with J gene TRBJ1-5; no clear D gene. The sequencing sample was made of blood. This clonotype originated in a woman aged 25 to 39 with Graves' hyperthyroidism. The CDR3 sequence: CASRIGGSSNQPQHF. The CDR3 DNA is TGTGCCAGTAGAATTGGAGGGAGTAGCAATCAGCCCCAGCATTTT.